These 24 T cell receptor beta chains share one sample of origin, sequenced in a study of molecular identifiers for immune sequencing clone quantification. TCRdb reanalysed the PCR reads using MiXCR and keeps one entry per CDR3 protein. Among roughly 630,000 distinct CDR3 sequences listed, over 25% were seen once. The sequenced material came from naive CD8+ T cells from blood, with Jurkat cell RNA spiked in. Subset given: FACS-sorted CD8+CD4-CCR7+CD45RA+ naive T cells. These receptors all come from a human donor in good health. Some libraries in this study had Jurkat cell RNA spiked in.

A remark on this clonotype: A read error may be the cause here, since a much bigger clone is one base away. This CDR3 reads CGGRQETQYF. The DNA of the CDR3 is TGCGGCGGGAGACAAGAGACCCAGTACTTC. The V call is TRBV29-1, the J call TRBJ2-5, with TRBD2 matching over 7 bases. Germline V lookup: CDR1 SQVTM, CDR2 ANQGSEA. The CDR3 extends over 10 amino acids.

This clonotype was seen ten or more times. The chain has TRBV12-3 or TRBV12-4 and TRBJ1-2; D is unclear. V was shortened by 3 bases and J by 2 bases, with 13 bases between the two germline ends. CDR3 size: 15 residues. The CDR3, as DNA: TGTGCCAGCAGTTTGGTAACCAGAGACAACTATGGCTACACCTTC. This translates into CASSLVTRDNYGYTF.

This clonotype has a handful of counts. The chain carries TRBV6-1 and TRBJ2-7; no clear D gene. The V gene's germline CDR1 is MNHNS and CDR2 SASEGT. Trimming took 3 bases from V and 4 from J, leaving 13 bases between them. The CDR3 has 14 residues. CDR3 DNA sequence: TGTGCCAGCAGTGAGTACGGCCCCACATACGAGCAGTACTTC. Protein product: CASSEYGPTYEQYF.

This clonotype was observed many times. This sequence joins TRBV6-1 and TRBJ1-1; D not resolved. This CDR3 contains 14 residues. V was shortened by 0 bases and J by 5 bases, with 10 bases between the two germline ends. Per the germline V gene, CDR1 is MNHNS and CDR2 is SASEGT. The CDR3 DNA reads as TGTGCCAGCAGTGAAGCAATAGGCGGGACTGAAGCTTTCTTT. It codes for CASSEAIGGTEAFF.

This rearrangement joins TRBV14 to TRBJ2-5, with D possibly TRBD1 on 6 matching bases. Germline CDR1 SGHDN, CDR2 FVKESK. CDR3 size: 14 residues. V was shortened by 2 bases and J by 2 bases, with 9 bases between the two germline ends. The CDR3 loop is CASSQNRVQETQYF. CDR3 coding DNA: TGTGCCAGCAGCCAAAACAGGGTTCAAGAGACCCAGTACTTC. Using reference TRBV14 and TRBJ2-5 for the parts outside the CDR3, the full variable domain is EAGVTQFPSHSVIEKGQTVTLRCDPISGHDNLYWYRRVMGKEIKFLLHFVKESKQDESGMPNNRFLAERTGGTYSTLKVQPAELEDSGVYFCASSQNRVQETQYFGPGTRLLVL.

V is TRBV6-6 and J is TRBJ1-6; TRBD1 agrees at 7 bases. The CDR3 is made up of 16 amino acids. CDR1 and CDR2 (germline): MNHNY, SVGAGI (reference sequence). J gave up 7 bases and V 6 bases, and 12 bases lay outside the gene matches. As DNA, the CDR3 is TGTGCCAGCAGCCACTTTGACAGGGAGAAGAATTCACCCCTCCACTTT. This sequence encodes CASSHFDREKNSPLHF.

The chain combines TRBV28 with TRBJ2-7, with TRBD2 matching 12 bases. Germline CDR1 MDHEN, CDR2 SYDVKM. The CDR3 covers 16 residues. The J segment lost 5 bases and the V segment lost 4 bases, leaving 9 bases of the junction unmatched. The CDR3 reads CASSSRTSGRKHEQYF. The CDR3 DNA reads as TGTGCCAGCAGTTCCCGAACTAGCGGGAGGAAACACGAGCAGTACTTC.

J is TRBJ2-5 and V is TRBV20-1; D remains ambiguous. Germline lookup yields CDR1 DFQATT and CDR2 SNEGSKA (reference sequence). This CDR3 has 14 residues. Trimming left V 4 bases short and J 13 bases short, with 25 bases between. DNA of the CDR3: TGCAGTGCTAAGAAGCGAGCTTACCAAGAGCCCCCGTACTTC. Translation: CSAKKRAYQEPPYF.

The V and J genes are TRBV4-1 and TRBJ1-1; TRBD1 agrees at 7 bases. V was clipped by 4 bases and J by 12 bases; unmatched bases: 17. The germline V gene encodes CDR1 MGHRA and CDR2 YSYEKL. The CDR3 is made up of 15 amino acids. CDR3: CASSPLWTGPGATFF. CDR3 nucleotide sequence: TGCGCCAGCAGCCCCCTTTGGACAGGACCGGGAGCGACTTTCTTT.

This clonotype was seen ten or more times. The V call is TRBV29-1, the J call TRBJ1-2; D possibly corresponds to TRBD1 (5 bases). The germline V and J ends were trimmed by 1 base and 4 bases, with 22 bases remaining between them. The CDR3 totals 17 residues. Per the germline V gene, CDR1 is SQVTM and CDR2 is ANQGSEA. CDR3 nucleotides: TGCAGCGTTGAAGCTCAAGGGACCGACTATTCCCGCTATGGCTACACCTTC. It specifies CSVEAQGTDYSRYGYTF.

To note about this clonotype: This may stem from a read error, because a much larger clone lies one nucleotide away. This rearrangement joins TRBV5-6 to TRBJ1-6, with a weak D call TRBD1 (6 bases). The V gene's germline CDR1 is SGHDT and CDR2 YYEEEE. The CDR3 loop spans 14 amino acids. This CDR3 reads CVSSAGTMNSPLHF. The CDR3 DNA is TGTGTCAGCAGCGCCGGGACAATGAATTCACCCCTCCACTTT. Together with reference TRBV5-6 and TRBJ1-6, the CDR3 gives the full variable domain: DAGVTQSPTHLIKTRGQQVTLRCSPKSGHDTVSWYQQALGQGPQFIFQYYEEEERQRGNFPDRFSGHQFPNYSSELNVNALLLGDSALYLCVSSAGTMNSPLHFGNGTRLTVT.

As to this clonotype: This likely comes from a read error, as the CDR3 has no conserved phenylalanine or tryptophan at its end. The chain recombines TRBV20-1 with TRBJ2-7; D is possibly TRBD2 (6 bases). The length of the CDR3 is 15 residues. Per the germline V gene, CDR1 is DFQATT and CDR2 is SNEGSKA (reference sequence). Trimming stripped 0 bases from V and 5 bases from J, with 17 bases between. CDR3 residues: CSARDLKEGNDEQYL. The CDR3 nucleotides read TGCAGTGCTAGAGATCTCAAGGAGGGAAACGACGAGCAGTACCTC.

As DNA, the CDR3 is TGTGCCAGCAGCCCGCGAACAGGGTTCGCTGGAAACACCATATATTTT. Its protein product is CASSPRTGFAGNTIYF. V usage is TRBV7-9 and J usage is TRBJ1-3; D might be TRBD1 (6 bases). V was cut by 5 bases and J by 2 bases, with 16 bases left in between. CDR1 and CDR2 (germline): SEHNR, FQNEAQ (reference sequence). This CDR3 has 16 amino acids. The variable domain in full, with the rest retrieved from reference TRBV7-9 and TRBJ1-3, is DTGVSQNPRHKITKRGQNVTFRCDPISEHNRLYWYRQTLGQGPEFLTYFQNEAQLEKSRLLSDRFSAERPKGSFSTLEIQRTEQGDSAMYLCASSPRTGFAGNTIYFGEGSWLTVV.

A remark on this clonotype: A much bigger clone sits one base away, suggesting this may be a read error. The V call is TRBV2, the J call TRBJ1-5; TRBD1 is a possible D gene (6 bases). Germline V gives CDR1 SNHLY, CDR2 FYNNEI. The CDR3 is 12 amino acids. The CDR3 spells CASGWDNQPQRF. CDR3 DNA: TGTGCCAGCGGCTGGGACAATCAGCCCCAGCGTTTT.

This clonotype was found a few times. This sequence joins TRBV30 and TRBJ1-5; TRBD1 matches at 9 bases. J was trimmed by 6 bases and V by 5 bases; bases with no gene match: 5. Germline CDR1 reads GTSNPN; CDR2 reads SVGIG (reference sequence). The CDR3 consists of 13 residues. The CDR3 sequence is CAWATGGGQPQHF. The CDR3 DNA sequence: TGTGCCTGGGCAACAGGGGGCGGTCAGCCCCAGCATTTT.

This clonotype was picked up many times. The V and J genes are TRBV29-1 and TRBJ2-7; D remains unclear. V was trimmed by 6 bases and J by 2 bases, leaving 14 bases between them. This CDR3 region has 13 residues. CDR1 is SQVTM, CDR2 ANQGSEA, per germline. CDR3 protein: CSVYIGGAYEQYF. The CDR3 nucleotides read TGCAGCGTCTACATCGGTGGGGCCTACGAGCAGTACTTC.

This clonotype was found many times. This sequence joins TRBV13 and TRBJ2-3; 11 bases are shared with TRBD2. Germline values: CDR1 PRHDT, CDR2 FYEKMQ (reference sequence). The trim removed 5 bases at V and 4 bases at J, leaving 5 bases unmatched. This CDR3 contains 15 residues. The CDR3 sequence is CASSVSGRASDTQYF. CDR3 bases: TGTGCCAGCAGCGTTAGCGGGAGGGCCTCAGATACGCAGTATTTT. The entire variable domain, with the rest obtained from reference TRBV13 and TRBJ2-3, is as follows: AAGVIQSPRHLIKEKRETATLKCYPIPRHDTVYWYQQGPGQDPQFLISFYEKMQSDKGSIPDRFSAQQFSDYHSELNMSSLELGDSALYFCASSVSGRASDTQYFGPGTRLTVL.

A few counts support this clonotype. The V and J genes are TRBV5-5 and TRBJ2-7; no clear D. Germline V gene sequence: CDR1 SGHKS, CDR2 YYEKEE (reference sequence). This CDR3 spans 12 amino acids. The V gene lost 1 base and the J gene lost 6 bases, with 8 bases spanning the gap. For the CDR3, the DNA is TGTGCCAGCAGCTTGCTGGCGAGCGAGCAGTACTTC. Translation: CASSLLASEQYF.

The V and J genes are TRBV27 and TRBJ2-2; 8 nucleotides match TRBD1. V lost 2 bases and J lost 3; bases outside the gene matches: 5. Looked up from germline, CDR1 is MNHEY and CDR2 is SMNVEV (reference sequence). The CDR3 totals 16 residues. CDR3 sequence (DNA): TGTGCCAGCAGTTTACACAGGGGGTCGCACACCGGGGAGCTGTTTTTT. Translated, it gives CASSLHRGSHTGELFF.

This clonotype has a handful of counts. The gene calls are TRBV6-5 and TRBJ1-5; perhaps TRBD1 as D (6 bases). Germline CDR1 and CDR2: MNHEY and SVGAGI. V shed 2 bases and J shed 4 bases, with 9 bases lying between them. CDR3 length: 14 amino acids. Here the CDR3 reads CASSYEGVNQPQHF. CDR3 DNA sequence: TGTGCCAGCAGTTACGAGGGGGTGAATCAGCCCCAGCATTTT.

The gene calls are TRBV27 and TRBJ2-7; D gene unclear. Germline V gene data show CDR1 as MNHEY and CDR2 as SMNVEV (reference sequence). CDR3 length: 14 amino acids. Trimming removed 5 bases at V and 4 bases at J, with 15 bases between. CDR3 sequence: CASSHSWVQYEQYF. CDR3 bases: TGTGCCAGCAGTCACTCCTGGGTACAATACGAGCAGTACTTC.

V usage is TRBV20-1 and J usage is TRBJ2-1; 13 bases agree with TRBD2. This CDR3 is built from 14 residues. With V trimmed by 6 bases and J by 8 bases, 7 bases remained unmatched. CDR1 and CDR2 (germline): DFQATT, SNEGSKA (reference sequence). This CDR3 reads CSAMTSGRLDEQFF. In DNA form, the CDR3 reads TGCAGTGCCATGACTAGCGGGAGGTTGGATGAGCAGTTCTTC.

The DNA for the CDR3 is TGTGCCAGCGTGGACAGTCCTCTCTCTGGGGCCAACGTCCTGACTTTC. Its protein is CASVDSPLSGANVLTF. The chain employs TRBV28 and TRBJ2-6; D is perhaps TRBD1 (6 bases). The V gene lost 8 bases and the J gene lost 0 bases, with 14 bases spanning the gap. The CDR3 totals 16 residues. The germline V gene encodes CDR1 MDHEN and CDR2 SYDVKM.

Concerning this clonotype: One end of the junction does not line up with germline, which may come from a read error. The chain joins TRBV4-3 to TRBJ1-4, with no clear D. This CDR3 is built from 16 residues. Germline V gene data show CDR1 as LGHNA and CDR2 as YSLEER. CDR3 sequence: CASSQGSTGYNEKPFF. For the CDR3, the DNA is TGCGCCAGCAGCCAAGGCTCAACGGGGTATAATGAAAAACCGTTTTTT.